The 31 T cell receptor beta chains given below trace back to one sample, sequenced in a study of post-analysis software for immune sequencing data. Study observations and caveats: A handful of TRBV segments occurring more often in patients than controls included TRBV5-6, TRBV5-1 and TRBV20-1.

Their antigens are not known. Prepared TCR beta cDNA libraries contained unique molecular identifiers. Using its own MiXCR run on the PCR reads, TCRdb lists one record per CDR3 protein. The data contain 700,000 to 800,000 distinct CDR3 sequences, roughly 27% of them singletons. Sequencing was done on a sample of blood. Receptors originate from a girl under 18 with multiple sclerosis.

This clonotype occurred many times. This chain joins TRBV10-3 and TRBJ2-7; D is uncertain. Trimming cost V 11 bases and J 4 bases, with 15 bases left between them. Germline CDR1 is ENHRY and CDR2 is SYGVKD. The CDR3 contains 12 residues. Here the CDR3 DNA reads TGTGCCGCCTCGCCTAACGGGTACGAGCAGTACTTC. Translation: CAASPNGYEQYF.

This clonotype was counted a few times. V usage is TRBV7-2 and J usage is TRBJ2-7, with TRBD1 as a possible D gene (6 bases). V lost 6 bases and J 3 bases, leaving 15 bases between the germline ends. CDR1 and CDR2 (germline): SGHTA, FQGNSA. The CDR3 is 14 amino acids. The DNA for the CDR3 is TGTGCCAGCAGGCCGGGACACGGACTCTACGAGCAGTACTTC. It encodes CASRPGHGLYEQYF. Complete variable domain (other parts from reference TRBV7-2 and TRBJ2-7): GAGVSQSPSNKVTEKGKDVELRCDPISGHTALYWYRQSLGQGLEFLIYFQGNSAPDKSGLPSDRFSAERTGGSVSTLTIQRTQQEDSAVYLCASRPGHGLYEQYFGPGTRLTVT.

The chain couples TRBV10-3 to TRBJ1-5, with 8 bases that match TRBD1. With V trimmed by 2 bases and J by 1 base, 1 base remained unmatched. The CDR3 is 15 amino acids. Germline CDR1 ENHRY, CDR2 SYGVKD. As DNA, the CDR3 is TGTGCCATCAGTGAGGGACAGGGAAGCAATCAGCCCCAGCATTTT. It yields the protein CAISEGQGSNQPQHF.

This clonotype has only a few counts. In nucleotides, the CDR3 is TGTGCCAGCAGCGTAGGACAGGGGGTGGCAGATACGCAGTATTTT. It translates to CASSVGQGVADTQYF. The chain couples TRBV9 to TRBJ2-3, with TRBD1 identical over 9 bases. V was pared by 0 bases and J by 4 bases, with 3 bases of the junction left unmatched. Germline V lookup: CDR1 SGDLS, CDR2 YYNGEE. The CDR3 length is 15 residues.

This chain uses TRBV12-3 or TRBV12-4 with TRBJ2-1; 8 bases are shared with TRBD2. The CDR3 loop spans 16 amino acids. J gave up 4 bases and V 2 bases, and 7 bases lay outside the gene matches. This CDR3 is CASSLMLGGGYNEQFF. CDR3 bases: TGTGCCAGCAGTTTAATGTTGGGCGGGGGGTACAATGAGCAGTTCTTC.

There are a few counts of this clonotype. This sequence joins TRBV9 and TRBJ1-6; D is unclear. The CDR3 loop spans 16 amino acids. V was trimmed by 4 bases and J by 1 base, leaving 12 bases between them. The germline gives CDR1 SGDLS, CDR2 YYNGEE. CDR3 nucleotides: TGTGCCAGCAGCCCCTTTCCGGCGTCCTATAATTCACCCCTCCACTTT. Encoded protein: CASSPFPASYNSPLHF.

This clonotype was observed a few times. This chain's CDR3 is CSATAYRGGEKLFF. CDR3 bases: TGCAGTGCGACCGCTTACCGAGGAGGTGAAAAACTGTTTTTT. This chain joins TRBV20-1 and TRBJ1-4; the D is unclear. Trimming removed 6 bases at V and 7 bases at J, with 18 bases between. The CDR3 runs to 14 residues. CDR1 DFQATT and CDR2 SNEGSKA come from the germline V gene (reference sequence).

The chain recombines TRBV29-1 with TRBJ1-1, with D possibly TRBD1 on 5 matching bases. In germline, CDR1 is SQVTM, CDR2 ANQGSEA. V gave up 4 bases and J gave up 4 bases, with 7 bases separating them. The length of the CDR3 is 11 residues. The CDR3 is CSVVGGTEAFF. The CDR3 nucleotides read TGCAGCGTTGTGGGGGGCACTGAAGCTTTCTTT.

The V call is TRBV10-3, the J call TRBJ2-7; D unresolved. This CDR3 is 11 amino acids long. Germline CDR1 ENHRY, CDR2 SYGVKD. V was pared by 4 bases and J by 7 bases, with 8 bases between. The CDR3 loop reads CAISADNEQYF. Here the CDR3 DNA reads TGTGCCATCAGTGCAGACAATGAGCAGTACTTC.

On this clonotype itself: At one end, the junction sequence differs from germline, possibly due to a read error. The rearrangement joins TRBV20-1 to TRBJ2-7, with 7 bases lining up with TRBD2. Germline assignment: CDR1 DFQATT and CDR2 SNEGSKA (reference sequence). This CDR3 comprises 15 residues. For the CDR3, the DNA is TGCAGTACTAGCGAGGGCCCTGGCCTCTCCTACGAGCAGTACTTC. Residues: CSTSEGPGLSYEQYF.

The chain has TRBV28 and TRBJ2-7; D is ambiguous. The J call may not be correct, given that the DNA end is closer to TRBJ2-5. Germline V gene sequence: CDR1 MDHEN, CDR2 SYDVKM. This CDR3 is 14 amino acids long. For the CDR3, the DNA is TGTGCCAGCAGTTTATTAGCCCTGGGGGAGACCCAGTACTTC. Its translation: CASSLLALGETQYF.

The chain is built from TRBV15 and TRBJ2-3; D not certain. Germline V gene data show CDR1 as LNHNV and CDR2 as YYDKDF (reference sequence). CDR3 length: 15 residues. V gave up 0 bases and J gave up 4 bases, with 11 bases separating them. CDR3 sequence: CATSRDPAVADTQYF. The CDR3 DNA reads TGTGCCACCAGCAGAGACCCGGCGGTGGCAGATACGCAGTATTTT.

DNA for the CDR3: TGTGCCATCAGGGAAACCTCCAGGGCGAATGAGCAGTTCTTC. It specifies CAIRETSRANEQFF. This sequence joins TRBV10-3 and TRBJ2-1; possibly TRBD1 for D (5 bases). The CDR3 spans 14 residues. Germline CDR1 and CDR2: ENHRY and SYGVKD. Trimming stripped 6 bases from V and 7 bases from J, with 16 bases between.

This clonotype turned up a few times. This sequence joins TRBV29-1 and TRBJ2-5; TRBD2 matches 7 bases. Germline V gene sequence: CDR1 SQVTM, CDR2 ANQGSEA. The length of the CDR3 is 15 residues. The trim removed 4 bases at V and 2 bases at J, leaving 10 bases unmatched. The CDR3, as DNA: TGCAGCGTTGTCCGGGCGGAGGGAGGGCAAGAGACCCAGTACTTC. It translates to CSVVRAEGGQETQYF.

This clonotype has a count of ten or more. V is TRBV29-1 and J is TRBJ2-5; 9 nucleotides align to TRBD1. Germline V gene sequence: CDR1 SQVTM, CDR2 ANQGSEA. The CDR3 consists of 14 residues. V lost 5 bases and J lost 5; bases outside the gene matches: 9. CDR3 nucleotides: TGCAGCGTTAAAGGACAGGGGCGAGGGGAGACCCAGTACTTC. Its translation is CSVKGQGRGETQYF.

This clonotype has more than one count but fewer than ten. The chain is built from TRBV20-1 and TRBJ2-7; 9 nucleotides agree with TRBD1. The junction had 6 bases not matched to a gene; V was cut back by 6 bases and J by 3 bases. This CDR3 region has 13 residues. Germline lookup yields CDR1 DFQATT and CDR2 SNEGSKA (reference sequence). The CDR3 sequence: CSADDRGIYEQYF. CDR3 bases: TGCAGTGCAGATGACAGGGGGATCTACGAGCAGTACTTC.

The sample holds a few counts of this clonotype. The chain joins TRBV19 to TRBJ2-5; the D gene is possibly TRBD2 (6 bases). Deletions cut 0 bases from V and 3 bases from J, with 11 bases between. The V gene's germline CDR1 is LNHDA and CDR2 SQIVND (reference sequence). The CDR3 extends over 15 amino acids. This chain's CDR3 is CASSIDAGGEETQYF. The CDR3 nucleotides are TGTGCCAGTAGTATAGACGCCGGGGGAGAAGAGACCCAGTACTTC.

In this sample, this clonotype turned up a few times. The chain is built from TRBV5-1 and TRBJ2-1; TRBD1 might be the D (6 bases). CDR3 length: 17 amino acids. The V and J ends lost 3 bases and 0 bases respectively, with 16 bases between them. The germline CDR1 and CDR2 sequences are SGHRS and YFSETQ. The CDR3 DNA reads TGCGCCAGCAGCTCCCTGGGGGCCCTAAGCTCCTACAATGAGCAGTTCTTC. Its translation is CASSSLGALSSYNEQFF.

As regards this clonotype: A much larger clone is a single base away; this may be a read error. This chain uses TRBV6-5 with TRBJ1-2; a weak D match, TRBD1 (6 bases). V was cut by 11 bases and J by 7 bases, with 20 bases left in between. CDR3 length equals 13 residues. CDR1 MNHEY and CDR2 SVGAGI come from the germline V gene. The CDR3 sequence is CALPDRWSGGYTF. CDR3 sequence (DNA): TGTGCCCTCCCAGACAGGTGGAGTGGTGGCTACACCTTC.

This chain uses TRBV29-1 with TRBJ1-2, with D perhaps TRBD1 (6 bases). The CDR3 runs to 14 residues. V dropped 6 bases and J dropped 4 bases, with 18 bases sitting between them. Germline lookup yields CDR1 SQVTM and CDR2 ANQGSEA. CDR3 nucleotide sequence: TGCAGCGTCTCCCCTCGACAGGCCGGCTATGGCTACACCTTC. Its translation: CSVSPRQAGYGYTF.

CDR3 coding DNA: TGTGCCAGCAGCGTAGGACTGGGAGAGACCCAGTACTTC. This codes for CASSVGLGETQYF. V is TRBV9 and J is TRBJ2-5; D gene uncertain. The CDR3 is 13 amino acids. With 0 bases removed from V and 4 bases from J, the gap between germline ends came to 7 bases. Germline values: CDR1 SGDLS, CDR2 YYNGEE.

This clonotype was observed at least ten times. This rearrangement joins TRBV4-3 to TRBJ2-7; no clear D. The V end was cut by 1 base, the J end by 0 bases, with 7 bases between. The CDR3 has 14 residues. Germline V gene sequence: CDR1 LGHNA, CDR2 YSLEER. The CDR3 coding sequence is TGCGCCAGCAGCCAAGGAACCTTCTCCTACGAGCAGTACTTC. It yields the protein CASSQGTFSYEQYF.

The chain's CDR3 is CSARDRPRPFF. The DNA of the CDR3 is TGCAGTGCTAGAGATCGGCCCCGACCTTTCTTT. The V and J genes are TRBV20-1 and TRBJ1-1, with D uncertain. Germline assignment: CDR1 DFQATT and CDR2 SNEGSKA (reference sequence). The V and J ends lost 0 bases and 12 bases respectively, with 11 bases between them. The CDR3 has 11 residues.

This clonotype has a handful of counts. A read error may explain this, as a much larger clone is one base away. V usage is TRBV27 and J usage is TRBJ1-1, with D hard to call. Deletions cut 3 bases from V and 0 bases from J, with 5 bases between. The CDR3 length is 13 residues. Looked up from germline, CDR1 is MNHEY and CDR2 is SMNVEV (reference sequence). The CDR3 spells CASSFVLNTEAFF. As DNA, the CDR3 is TGTGCCAGCAGTTTCGTGTTGAACACTGAAGCTTTCTTT.

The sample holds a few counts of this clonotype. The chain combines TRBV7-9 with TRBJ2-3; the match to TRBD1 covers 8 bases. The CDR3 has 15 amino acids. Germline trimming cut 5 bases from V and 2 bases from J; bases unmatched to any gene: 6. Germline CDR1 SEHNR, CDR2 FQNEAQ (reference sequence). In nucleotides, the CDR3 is TGTGCCAGCAGCCTGCAGGGGGCCAACACAGATACGCAGTATTTT. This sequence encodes CASSLQGANTDTQYF. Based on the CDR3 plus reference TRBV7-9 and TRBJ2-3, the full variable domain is DTGVSQNPRHKITKRGQNVTFRCDPISEHNRLYWYRQTLGQGPEFLTYFQNEAQLEKSRLLSDRFSAERPKGSFSTLEIQRTEQGDSAMYLCASSLQGANTDTQYFGPGTRLTVL.

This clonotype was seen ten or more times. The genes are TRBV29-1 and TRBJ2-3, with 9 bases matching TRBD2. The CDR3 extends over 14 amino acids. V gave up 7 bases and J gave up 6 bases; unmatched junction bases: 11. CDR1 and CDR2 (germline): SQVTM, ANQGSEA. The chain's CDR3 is CSAGVAGVSDTQYF. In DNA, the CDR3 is TGCAGCGCTGGGGTAGCGGGAGTGTCGGATACGCAGTATTTT.

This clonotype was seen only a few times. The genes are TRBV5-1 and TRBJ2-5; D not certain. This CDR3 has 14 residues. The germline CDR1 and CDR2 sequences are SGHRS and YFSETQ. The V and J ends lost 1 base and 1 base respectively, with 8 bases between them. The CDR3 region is CASSLFQPQETQYF. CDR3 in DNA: TGCGCCAGCAGCTTGTTCCAGCCCCAAGAGACCCAGTACTTC.

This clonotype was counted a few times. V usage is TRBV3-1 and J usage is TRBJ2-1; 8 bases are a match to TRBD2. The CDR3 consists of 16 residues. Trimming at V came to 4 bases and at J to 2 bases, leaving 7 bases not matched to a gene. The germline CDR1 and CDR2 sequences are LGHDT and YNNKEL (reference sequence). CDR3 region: CASSRSSGDTYNEQFF. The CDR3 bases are TGTGCCAGCAGCCGAAGTAGCGGGGATACCTACAATGAGCAGTTCTTC.

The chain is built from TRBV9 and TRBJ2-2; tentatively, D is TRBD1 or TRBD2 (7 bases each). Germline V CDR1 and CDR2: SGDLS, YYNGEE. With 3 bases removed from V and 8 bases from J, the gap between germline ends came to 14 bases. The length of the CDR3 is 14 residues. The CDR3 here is CASSARGGLGELFF. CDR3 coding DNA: TGTGCCAGCAGCGCCAGGGGGGGCCTAGGGGAGCTGTTTTTT.

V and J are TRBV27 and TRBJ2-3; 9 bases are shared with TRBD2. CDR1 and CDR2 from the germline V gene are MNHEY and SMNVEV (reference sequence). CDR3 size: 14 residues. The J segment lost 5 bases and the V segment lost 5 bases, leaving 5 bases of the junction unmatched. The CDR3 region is CASSLRLAEDTQYF. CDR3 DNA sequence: TGTGCCAGCAGTCTGCGACTAGCGGAAGATACGCAGTATTTT.

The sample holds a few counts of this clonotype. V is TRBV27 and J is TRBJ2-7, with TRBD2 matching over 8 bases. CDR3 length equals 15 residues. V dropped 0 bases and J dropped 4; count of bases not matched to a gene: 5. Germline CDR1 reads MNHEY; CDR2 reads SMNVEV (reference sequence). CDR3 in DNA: TGTGCCAGCAGTTTATCGGGACTAGGGTTTTACGAGCAGTACTTC. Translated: CASSLSGLGFYEQYF.